Reported below is one T cell receptor (beta chain). Authors' methods: From reference gene primer amplification, estimates of nucleated cell counts were derived. Some clones are missing from TCRdb's copy, which holds only in-frame ones; the method was immunoSEQ multiplex PCR. The V and J calls and the clone size are those of that table, but D and trimming were determined from the DNA. Of fewer than 300,000 clones in the sample, about 88% were seen once. Seattle participants joined during active infection and were tracked over time. The data belong to a study of blood T cell repertoires in COVID-19. Across the whole study: Material from acute and convalescent COVID-19 was sourced from the United States, Italy and Spain.

The CDR3 runs to 16 residues. Looked up from germline, CDR1 is SGHTA and CDR2 is FQGTGA. V dropped 4 bases and J dropped 2; count of bases not matched to a gene: 7. Specimen: peripheral blood. The sequence was obtained from a human donor with COVID-19, enrolled during active disease. The donor label of this sample is uncertain. The chain couples TRBV7-3 to TRBJ2-1; TRBD2 agrees at 8 bases. The CDR3 DNA reads TGTGCCAGCAGCTCCCTCGGGGGGGCCCCCTACAATGAGCAGTTCTTC. Encoded protein: CASSSLGGAPYNEQFF.